The source of this TCR beta chain is a study of technical replicates of blood from a handful of donors. With 4 bases removed from V and 10 bases from J, the gap between germline ends came to 12 bases. Germline V gene data show CDR1 as SGHDT and CDR2 as YYEEEE. CDR3 length: 12 amino acids. Profiled with immunoSEQ multiplex PCR; TCRdb holds only in-frame clones, not every one. The table shows tens of thousands of clones, with roughly 96% occurring only once. Sequencing was performed on T cells isolated from PBMCs. The sequence was collected from a human donor in good health. The chain has TRBV5-6 and TRBJ2-1, with D tentatively TRBD1 (6 bases). The CDR3 coding sequence is TGTGCCAGCAGCACCGGACAGCTCGAGCAGTTCTTC. It codes for CASSTGQLEQFF.